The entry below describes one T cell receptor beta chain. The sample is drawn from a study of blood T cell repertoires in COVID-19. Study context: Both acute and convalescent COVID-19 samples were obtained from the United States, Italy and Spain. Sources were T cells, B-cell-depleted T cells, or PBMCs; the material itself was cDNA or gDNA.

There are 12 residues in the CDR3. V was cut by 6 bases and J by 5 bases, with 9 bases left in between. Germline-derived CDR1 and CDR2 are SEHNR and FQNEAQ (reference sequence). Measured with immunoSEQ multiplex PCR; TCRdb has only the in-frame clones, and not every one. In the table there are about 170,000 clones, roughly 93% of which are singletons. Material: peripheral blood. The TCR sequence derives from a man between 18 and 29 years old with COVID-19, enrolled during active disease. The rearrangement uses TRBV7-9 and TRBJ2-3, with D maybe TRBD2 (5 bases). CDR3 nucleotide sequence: TGTGCCAGCAGGGCGGCGGGAGATACGCAGTATTTT. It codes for CASRAAGDTQYF.